Shown below are 28 T cell receptor beta chains from a single sample sequenced in a study of blood T cells in healthy people across ages. A J-beta primer mix and a sample-barcoded 5' primer were used in a second PCR of roughly 6 to 12 cycles. MiXCR was run by TCRdb on the 5' RACE reads, yielding one entry per CDR3 protein. The sample lists approximately 1.5 million distinct CDR3 sequences, roughly a third occurring once. Sequences were obtained from blood. Receptors were obtained from a woman younger than 45 in good health.

This chain connects TRBV28 to TRBJ2-4, with D possibly being TRBD1 (5 bases). Germline assignment: CDR1 MDHEN and CDR2 SYDVKM. CDR3 length equals 15 residues. V was cut by 6 bases and J by 0 bases, with 12 bases left in between. The CDR3 DNA follows: TGTGCCAGCAGCGTAGGAAGGGGAGCCAAAAACATTCAGTACTTC. Translated, it gives CASSVGRGAKNIQYF.

This sequence joins TRBV6-1 and TRBJ2-7; TRBD1 matches at 12 bases. V lost 10 bases, J lost 0 bases, and 4 bases stayed unmatched. This CDR3 is 14 amino acids long. Germline assignment: CDR1 MNHNS and CDR2 SASEGT. The CDR3 coding sequence is TGTGCCAACTCGGGACAGGGGGCCTCCTACGAGCAGTACTTC. The encoded protein is CANSGQGASYEQYF.

The CDR3 here is CASSRPGHNLREQYF. CDR3 nucleotides: TGTGCCAGCAGCCGACCGGGCCACAACCTACGGGAGCAGTACTTC. This chain joins TRBV21-1 and TRBJ2-7; the table names TRBD1, a call not compared with the DNA. TRBV21-1 is tagged as a pseudogene. This CDR3 comprises 15 residues.

DNA of the CDR3: TGTGCCAGCTCGGGACTAGCGGGATGGGATGAGCAGTTCTTC. Amino acids: CASSGLAGWDEQFF. The chain is built from TRBV27 and TRBJ2-1; 13 bases map to TRBD2. CDR3 length: 14 residues. Trimming removed 8 bases from V and 8 bases from J; junction bases left unmatched: 6. CDR1 MNHEY and CDR2 SMNVEV come from the germline V gene (reference sequence).

This clonotype was seen only a few times. The V call is TRBV7-8, the J call TRBJ2-5; 10 positions agree with TRBD2. Trimming removed 7 bases from V and 2 bases from J; junction bases left unmatched: 13. CDR1 SGHVS and CDR2 FQNEAQ come from the germline V gene. The CDR3 is 17 residues long. CDR3 region: CASTTGTSGTIQETQYF. CDR3 DNA sequence: TGTGCCAGCACCACCGGCACTAGCGGGACGATTCAAGAGACCCAGTACTTC.

The V gene is TRBV4-1, the J gene TRBJ2-3, with D possibly being TRBD1 (5 bases). CDR3 size: 16 residues. Trimming stripped 0 bases from V and 4 bases from J, with 14 bases between. Germline V lookup: CDR1 MGHRA, CDR2 YSYEKL. CDR3 region: CASSQERKTVADTQYF. For the CDR3, the DNA is TGCGCCAGCAGCCAAGAGAGAAAGACAGTTGCAGATACGCAGTATTTT.

This clonotype was seen repeatedly, ten times or more. The J gene is TRBJ2-3, the V gene TRBV9, with D perhaps TRBD1 or TRBD2 (5 bases each). V was clipped by 0 bases and J by 3 bases, with 11 bases between them. The CDR3 sequence is 15 residues long. In germline, CDR1 is SGDLS, CDR2 YYNGEE. DNA of the CDR3: TGTGCCAGCAGCGTAGCTCCGTGGGGGACAGATACGCAGTATTTT. Protein product: CASSVAPWGTDTQYF. The complete variable domain, with remaining parts taken from reference TRBV9 and TRBJ2-3, reads DSGVTQTPKHLITATGQRVTLRCSPRSGDLSVYWYQQSLDQGLQFLIQYYNGEERAKGNILERFSAQQFPDLHSELNLSSLELGDSALYFCASSVAPWGTDTQYFGPGTRLTVL.

A few counts support this clonotype. The chain couples TRBV9 to TRBJ2-1; the D is unclear. V lost 2 bases, J lost 8 bases, and 17 bases lay in between. CDR1 is SGDLS, CDR2 YYNGEE, per germline. The CDR3 covers 15 residues. In DNA form, the CDR3 reads TGTGCCAGCAGCGTCGCCGCTCCATCAACCCATGAGCAGTTCTTC. It specifies CASSVAAPSTHEQFF.

This clonotype was seen a handful of times. The CDR3 is CASSMISGDHNEQFF. The CDR3 region has the DNA TGTGCCAGCAGTATGATCAGCGGGGACCACAATGAGCAGTTCTTC. This rearrangement joins TRBV7-3 to TRBJ2-1, with 7 bases lining up with TRBD2. Germline CDR1 and CDR2: SGHTA and FQGTGA. The J segment lost 5 bases and the V segment lost 6 bases, leaving 10 bases of the junction unmatched. The CDR3 totals 15 residues.

This clonotype turned up a few times. The chain combines TRBV11-2 with TRBJ2-1; 10 nucleotides match TRBD2. Germline V CDR1 and CDR2: SGHAT, FQNNGV. J was trimmed by 0 bases and V by 3 bases; bases with no gene match: 2. This CDR3 comprises 16 residues. CDR3 region: CASSLERGGSYNEQFF. The CDR3 DNA reads TGTGCCAGCAGCTTGGAGCGGGGGGGCTCCTACAATGAGCAGTTCTTC.

This clonotype was counted a few times. The chain combines TRBV4-2 with TRBJ2-7; D gene ambiguous. V dropped 4 bases and J dropped 0 bases, with 13 bases sitting between them. CDR3 size: 15 residues. The germline V gene encodes CDR1 LGHNA and CDR2 YNFKEQ. CDR3 DNA sequence: TGTGCCAGCAGCCCCGGCATCCAGAGCTCCTACGAGCAGTACTTC. Translated, it gives CASSPGIQSSYEQYF.

This clonotype was observed a handful of times. CDR3 residues: CASSLEGAVTADTQYF. CDR3 bases: TGTGCCAGCAGCTTAGAGGGGGCAGTCACCGCAGATACGCAGTATTTT. This chain links TRBV7-9 with TRBJ2-3; 7 nucleotides match TRBD1. Germline V CDR1 and CDR2: SEHNR, FQNEAQ (reference sequence). The CDR3 has 16 amino acids. J lost 4 bases, V lost 1 base, and 8 bases had no gene match.

The V and J genes are TRBV10-3 and TRBJ2-3; the D gene is possibly TRBD2 (6 bases). V shed 5 bases and J shed 2 bases, with 14 bases lying between them. Germline CDR1 and CDR2: ENHRY and SYGVKD. The CDR3 runs to 15 residues. CDR3 sequence reads: CAISFGSPNTDTQYF. CDR3 coding DNA: TGTGCCATCAGTTTCGGGAGCCCCAACACAGATACGCAGTATTTT.

This clonotype was detected a few times. V and J are TRBV7-6 and TRBJ2-3, with 12 bases lining up with TRBD2. Germline V gene sequence: CDR1 SGHVS, CDR2 FNYEAQ. The ends lost 5 bases at V and 3 bases at J; junction bases unmatched: 3. This CDR3 has 15 amino acids. CDR3 loop: CASSEGLAGTDTQYF. The CDR3 DNA reads as TGTGCCAGCAGCGAAGGACTAGCGGGGACAGATACGCAGTATTTT.

On this clonotype itself: This sequence may be a read error, since a much larger clone differs from it by one base. This chain links TRBV10-3 with TRBJ2-7; TRBD1 aligns across 7 bases. This CDR3 is built from 16 residues. Germline V gives CDR1 ENHRY, CDR2 SYGVKD. CDR3 sequence (DNA): TGTACCATCAGTGACTATCCGGAGACAGGGCTTTACGAGCAGTACTTC. Translation gives CTISDYPETGLYEQYF.

The chain has TRBV20-1 and TRBJ2-2, with 8 nucleotides matching TRBD1. Germline lookup yields CDR1 DFQATT and CDR2 SNEGSKA (reference sequence). This CDR3 is 17 amino acids long. V shed 3 bases, J shed 6 bases, and the junction held 15 bases outside the gene matches. Here the CDR3 reads CSASQGALIAFPGELFF. CDR3 nucleotide sequence: TGCAGTGCTAGCCAGGGGGCGCTTATCGCTTTCCCCGGGGAGCTGTTTTTT.

Concerning this clonotype: This may be a read error, as it is one base from a much larger clone. This chain connects TRBV5-5 to TRBJ2-5, with 7 positions matching TRBD1. The CDR3 totals 14 residues. Germline CDR1 reads SGHKS; CDR2 reads YYEKEE (reference sequence). CDR3 protein: CASSWDSLTEIQYF. CDR3 DNA: TGTGCCAGCAGCTGGGACAGCCTAACCGAGATCCAGTACTTC.

J is TRBJ2-1 and V is TRBV20-1; 10 nucleotides line up with TRBD2. Germline values: CDR1 DFQATT, CDR2 SNEGSKA (reference sequence). This CDR3 region has 16 residues. CDR3 region: CSSLPGLATSYNEQFF. The CDR3 bases are TGCTCAAGCTTGCCGGGACTAGCGACTTCCTACAATGAGCAGTTCTTC.

Ten or more counts support this clonotype. The chain couples TRBV10-3 to TRBJ2-3; D gene ambiguous. With 7 bases removed from V and 8 bases from J, the gap between germline ends came to 10 bases. The CDR3 contains 11 residues. Germline-derived CDR1 and CDR2 are ENHRY and SYGVKD. CDR3: CAITDGSTQYF. CDR3 sequence (DNA): TGTGCCATCACCGATGGTAGTACGCAGTATTTT.

A remark on this clonotype: Relative to the germline gene, one junction end is altered; a read error may explain this. The chain uses TRBV6-1 and TRBJ2-5; perhaps TRBD1 as D (6 bases). The CDR3 consists of 15 residues. CDR1 and CDR2 from the germline V gene are MNHNS and SASEGT. The CDR3 DNA sequence: TGTGCCGGCAGGGGCAGGACTCTGGGATCGGAGACCCAGTACTTC. The encoded protein is CAGRGRTLGSETQYF.

This clonotype was detected only a few times. The J gene is TRBJ1-1, the V gene TRBV15, with D hard to call. Per the germline V gene, CDR1 is LNHNV and CDR2 is YYDKDF (reference sequence). The CDR3 runs 15 residues. V was pared by 0 bases and J by 2 bases, with 10 bases between. The CDR3 DNA sequence: TGTGCCACCAGCAGAGATCTGTTCCCCAACACTGAAGCTTTCTTT. It codes for CATSRDLFPNTEAFF.

The chain is built from TRBV28 and TRBJ2-5, with D uncertain. Trimming took off 7 bases at V and 2 bases at J, with 17 bases between the two ends. CDR3 length: 15 amino acids. Germline loops: CDR1 MDHEN, CDR2 SYDVKM. The CDR3 region has the DNA TGTGCCAGCAATCCCGTGGTCACCGGACAAGAGACCCAGTACTTC. It yields the protein CASNPVVTGQETQYF.

As to this clonotype: An end of the junction does not agree with germline; a read error may underlie this. The genes are TRBV20-1 and TRBJ2-5, with a tentative D call TRBD1 (6 bases). The CDR3 contains 14 residues. The germline gives CDR1 DFQATT, CDR2 SNEGSKA (reference sequence). The CDR3 protein is CSVRGSGYQETHYF. CDR3 coding DNA: TGCAGTGTTAGGGGGTCGGGGTATCAAGAGACCCATTACTTC.

This clonotype was found many times. This chain joins TRBV15 and TRBJ2-1; no definite D call. Germline V gene data show CDR1 as LNHNV and CDR2 as YYDKDF (reference sequence). CDR3 size: 15 residues. The V end was cut by 0 bases, the J end by 1 base, with 7 bases between. The CDR3 nucleotides read TGTGCCACCAGCAGAGACCATAAATCCTACAATGAGCAGTTCTTC. As protein: CATSRDHKSYNEQFF.

The genes are TRBV15 and TRBJ1-2; D unclear. The CDR3 covers 16 residues. CDR1 is LNHNV and CDR2 is YYDKDF in the germline V gene (reference sequence). V gave up 0 bases and J gave up 1 base, with 12 bases separating them. CDR3 coding DNA: TGTGCCACCAGCAGAGATTTAGGGCGGATTAACTATGGCTACACCTTC. It codes for CATSRDLGRINYGYTF.

As regards this clonotype: At one end, the junction sequence differs from germline, possibly due to a read error. V gene TRBV24-1 combines with J gene TRBJ2-5, with 13 bases lining up with TRBD2. The CDR3 spans 18 residues. Germline-derived CDR1 and CDR2 are KGHDR and SFDVKD. Written as DNA, the CDR3 is TGTGCCGCCAGTGATCCTGCCCCTGGACTAGCGGGAGATGTAGAGCAGTACTTC. Residues: CAASDPAPGLAGDVEQYF.

The V and J genes are TRBV2 and TRBJ1-2; D is undetermined. The CDR3 covers 12 residues. The germline gives CDR1 SNHLY, CDR2 FYNNEI. With 6 bases removed from V and 8 bases from J, the gap between germline ends came to 13 bases. The CDR3 DNA sequence: TGTGCCAGCAGCCCCGAGGGAGGGGGCTACACCTTC. It translates to CASSPEGGGYTF.

The chain has TRBV2 and TRBJ2-5, with no clear D. Per germline, CDR1 SNHLY and CDR2 FYNNEI. V was cut by 6 bases and J by 0 bases, with 11 bases left in between. The CDR3 is 14 residues long. This CDR3 reads CASRERGHQETQYF. The CDR3 DNA reads as TGTGCCAGCAGGGAACGTGGCCACCAAGAGACCCAGTACTTC.